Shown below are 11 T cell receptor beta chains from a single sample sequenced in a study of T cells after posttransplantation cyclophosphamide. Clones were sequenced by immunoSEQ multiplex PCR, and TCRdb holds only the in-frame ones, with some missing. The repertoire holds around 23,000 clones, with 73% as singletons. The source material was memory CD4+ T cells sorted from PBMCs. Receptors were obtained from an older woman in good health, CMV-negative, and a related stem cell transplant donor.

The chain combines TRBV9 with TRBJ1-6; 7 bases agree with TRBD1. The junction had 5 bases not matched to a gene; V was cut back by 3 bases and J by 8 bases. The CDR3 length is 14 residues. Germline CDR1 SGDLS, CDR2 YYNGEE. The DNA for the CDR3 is TGTGCCAGCAGCGGCGGGACAGTGGATTCACCCCTCCACTTT. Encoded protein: CASSGGTVDSPLHF.

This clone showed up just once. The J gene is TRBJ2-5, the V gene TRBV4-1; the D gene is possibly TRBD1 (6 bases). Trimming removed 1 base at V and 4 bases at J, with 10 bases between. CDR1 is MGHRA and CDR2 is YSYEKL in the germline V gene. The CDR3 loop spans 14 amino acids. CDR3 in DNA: TGCGCCAGCAGCCAAGCCAGGGGCGCAGAGACCCAGTACTTC. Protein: CASSQARGAETQYF.

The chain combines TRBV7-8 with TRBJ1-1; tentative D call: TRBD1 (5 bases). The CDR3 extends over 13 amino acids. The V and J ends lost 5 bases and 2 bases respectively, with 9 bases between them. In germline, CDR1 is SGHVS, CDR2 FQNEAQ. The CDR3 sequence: CASSIDSNTEAFF. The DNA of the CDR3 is TGTGCCAGCAGCATCGACAGTAACACTGAAGCTTTCTTT.

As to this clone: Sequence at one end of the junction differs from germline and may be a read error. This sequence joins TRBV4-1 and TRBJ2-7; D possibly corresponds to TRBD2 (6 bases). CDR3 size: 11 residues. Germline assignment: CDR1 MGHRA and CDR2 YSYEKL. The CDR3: CASSPHSGYDF. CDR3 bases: TGCGCCAGCAGCCCACATAGCGGCTACGACTTC.

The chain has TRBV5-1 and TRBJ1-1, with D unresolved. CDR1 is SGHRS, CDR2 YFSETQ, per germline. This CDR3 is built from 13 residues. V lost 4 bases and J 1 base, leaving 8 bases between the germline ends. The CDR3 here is CASSASGNTEAFF. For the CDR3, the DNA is TGCGCCAGCAGCGCCTCAGGGAACACTGAAGCTTTCTTT.

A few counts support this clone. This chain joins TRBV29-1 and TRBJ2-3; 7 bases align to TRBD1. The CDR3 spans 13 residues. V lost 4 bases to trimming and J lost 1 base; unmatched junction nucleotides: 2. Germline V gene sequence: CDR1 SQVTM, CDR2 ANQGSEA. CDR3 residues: CSVGTGRTDTQYF. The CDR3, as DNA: TGCAGCGTTGGGACAGGCCGCACAGATACGCAGTATTTT.

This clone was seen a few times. DNA of the CDR3: TGCGCCAGCAGCCAACGGACAGTTAGCAGCTCTGGAAACACCATATATTTT. As protein: CASSQRTVSSSGNTIYF. The chain has TRBV4-3 and TRBJ1-3; perhaps TRBD1 as D (6 bases). CDR3 length equals 17 residues. The V end was cut by 2 bases, the J end by 0 bases, with 14 bases between. Germline V gene sequence: CDR1 LGHNA, CDR2 YSLEER.

The CDR3 DNA reads TGCGCCAGCAGCCAAGAAGGCCAGACGAGGGGAAACACCATATATTTT. Translated, it gives CASSQEGQTRGNTIYF. V usage is TRBV4-1 and J usage is TRBJ1-3; D gene ambiguous. The V gene lost 0 bases and the J gene lost 4 bases, with 13 bases spanning the gap. The CDR3 spans 16 residues. Germline loops: CDR1 MGHRA, CDR2 YSYEKL.

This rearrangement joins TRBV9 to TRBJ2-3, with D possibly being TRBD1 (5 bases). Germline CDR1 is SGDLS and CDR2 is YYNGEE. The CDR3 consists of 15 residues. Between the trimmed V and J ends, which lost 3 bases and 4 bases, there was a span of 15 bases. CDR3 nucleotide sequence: TGTGCCAGCAGCGCAACCAGTGGGGCCCCAGATACGCAGTATTTT. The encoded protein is CASSATSGAPDTQYF.

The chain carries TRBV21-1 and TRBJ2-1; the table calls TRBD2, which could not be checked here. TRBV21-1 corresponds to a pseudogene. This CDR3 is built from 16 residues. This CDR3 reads CASSKVGGRPYNEQFF. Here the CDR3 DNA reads TGTGCCAGCAGCAAAGTGGGAGGGCGCCCCTACAATGAGCAGTTCTTC.

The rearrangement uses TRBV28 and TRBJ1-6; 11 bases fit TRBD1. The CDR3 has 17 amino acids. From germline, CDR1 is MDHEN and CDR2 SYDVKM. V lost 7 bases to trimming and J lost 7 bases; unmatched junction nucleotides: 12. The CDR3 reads CASTRGQGASGNSPLHF. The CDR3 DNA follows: TGTGCCAGCACGAGAGGACAGGGGGCCTCTGGGAATTCACCCCTCCACTTT.